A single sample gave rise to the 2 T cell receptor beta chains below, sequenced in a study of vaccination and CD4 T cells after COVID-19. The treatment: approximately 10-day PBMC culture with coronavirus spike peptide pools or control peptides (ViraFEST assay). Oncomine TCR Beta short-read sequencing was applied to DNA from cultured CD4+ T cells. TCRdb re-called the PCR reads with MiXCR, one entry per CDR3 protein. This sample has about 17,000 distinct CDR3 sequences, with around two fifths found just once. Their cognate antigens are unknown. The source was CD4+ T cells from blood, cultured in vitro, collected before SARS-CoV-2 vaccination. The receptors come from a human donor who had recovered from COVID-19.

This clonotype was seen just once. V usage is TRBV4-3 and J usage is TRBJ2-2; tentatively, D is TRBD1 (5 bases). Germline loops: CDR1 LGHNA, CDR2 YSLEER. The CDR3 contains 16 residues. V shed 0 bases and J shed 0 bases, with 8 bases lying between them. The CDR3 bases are TGCGCCAGCAGCCAAGATCCCAGGGCGAACACCGGGGAGCTGTTTTTT. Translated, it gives CASSQDPRANTGELFF.

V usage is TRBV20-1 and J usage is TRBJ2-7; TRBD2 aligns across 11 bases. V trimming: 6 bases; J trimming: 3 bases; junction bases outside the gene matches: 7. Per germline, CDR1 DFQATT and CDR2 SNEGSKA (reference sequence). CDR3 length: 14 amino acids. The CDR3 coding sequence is TGCAGTGCCCGCCCCGGGACTAGCGGCTACGAGCAGTACTTC. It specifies CSARPGTSGYEQYF.